Included here is one TCR beta chain sequence, with context. No antigen is known for it. This sample stems from a study of OX40 agonist ivuxolimab in advanced cancers. Study as a whole: Patients with hepatocellular carcinoma, melanoma, renal cell or head and neck cancer made up the dose-escalation patients. Notes on the study in general: Expanded clones tended on average to be more numerous among CD8+ T cells than CD4+. It was also the case that some nonresponders had low normalized T-cell clonal expansion.

Patients were ineligible given autoimmune disease history or systemic immunosuppression. Clones were sequenced by immunoSEQ multiplex PCR, and TCRdb holds only the in-frame ones, with some missing. The sample lists about 79,000 clones, around 93% occurring once. The input for sequencing was CD4+ or CD8+ T cells sorted from blood, taken in a trial of the OX40 agonist ivuxolimab. This clonotype was obtained from an adult with an advanced solid tumor such as melanoma, head and neck, liver or kidney cancer.

This CDR3 is CASRTPRGIKAEAFF. The CDR3 region has the DNA TGTGCCAGCAGGACCCCTCGGGGTATTAAGGCTGAAGCTTTCTTT. The genes are TRBV2 and TRBJ1-1; D is uncertain. The CDR3 runs to 15 residues. CDR1 is SNHLY and CDR2 is FYNNEI in the germline V gene. Trimming cost V 6 bases and J 6 bases, with 20 bases left between them.